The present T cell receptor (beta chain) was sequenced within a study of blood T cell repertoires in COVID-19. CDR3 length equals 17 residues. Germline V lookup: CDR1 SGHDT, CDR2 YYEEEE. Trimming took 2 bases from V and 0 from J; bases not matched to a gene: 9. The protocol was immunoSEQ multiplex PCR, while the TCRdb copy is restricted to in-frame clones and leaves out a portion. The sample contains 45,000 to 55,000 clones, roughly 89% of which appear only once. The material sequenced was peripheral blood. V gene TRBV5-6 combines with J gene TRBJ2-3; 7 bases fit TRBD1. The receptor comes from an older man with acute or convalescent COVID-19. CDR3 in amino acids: CASSFRTGTTSTDTQYF. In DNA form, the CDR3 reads TGTGCCAGCAGCTTTCGGACAGGCACGACTAGCACAGATACGCAGTATTTT.